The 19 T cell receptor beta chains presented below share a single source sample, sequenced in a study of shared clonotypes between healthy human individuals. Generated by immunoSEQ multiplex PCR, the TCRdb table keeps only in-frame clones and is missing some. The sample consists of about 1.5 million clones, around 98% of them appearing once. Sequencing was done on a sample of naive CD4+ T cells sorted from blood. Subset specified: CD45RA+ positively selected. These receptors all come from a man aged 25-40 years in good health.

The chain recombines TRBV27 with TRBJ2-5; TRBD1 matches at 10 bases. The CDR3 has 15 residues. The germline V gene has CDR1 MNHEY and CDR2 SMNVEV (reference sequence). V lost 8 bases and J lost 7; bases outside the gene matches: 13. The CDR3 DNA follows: TGTGCCAGCCACCCGGGACAGGGGTTAGGAGGGACCCAGTACTTC. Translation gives CASHPGQGLGGTQYF.

The CDR3 here is CASSQGQAREQYF. For the CDR3, the DNA is TGCGCCAGCAGCCAAGGACAGGCGCGGGAGCAGTACTTC. This chain uses TRBV4-3 with TRBJ2-7; possible D gene TRBD1, 6 bases. Germline-derived CDR1 and CDR2 are LGHNA and YSLEER. The CDR3 spans 13 residues. V dropped 1 base and J dropped 7 bases, with 11 bases sitting between them.

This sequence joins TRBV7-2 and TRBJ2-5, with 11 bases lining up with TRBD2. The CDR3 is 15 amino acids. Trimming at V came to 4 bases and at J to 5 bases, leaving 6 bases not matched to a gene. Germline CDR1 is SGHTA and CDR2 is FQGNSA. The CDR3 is CASSSRLAGRETQYF. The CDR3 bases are TGTGCCAGCAGCTCCAGACTAGCGGGGAGGGAGACCCAGTACTTC. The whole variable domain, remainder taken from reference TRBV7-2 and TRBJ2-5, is GAGVSQSPSNKVTEKGKDVELRCDPISGHTALYWYRQSLGQGLEFLIYFQGNSAPDKSGLPSDRFSAERTGGSVSTLTIQRTQQEDSAVYLCASSSRLAGRETQYFGPGTRLLVL.

The CDR3 coding sequence is TGTGCCAGCTCAGCAAACAGGGGGCCAGGCACAGATACGCAGTATTTT. This codes for CASSANRGPGTDTQYF. This chain joins TRBV18 and TRBJ2-3; TRBD1 matches at 9 bases. CDR1 and CDR2 (germline): KGHSH, LQKENI. Trimming took 5 bases from V and 1 from J; bases not matched to a gene: 7. The CDR3 has 16 amino acids.

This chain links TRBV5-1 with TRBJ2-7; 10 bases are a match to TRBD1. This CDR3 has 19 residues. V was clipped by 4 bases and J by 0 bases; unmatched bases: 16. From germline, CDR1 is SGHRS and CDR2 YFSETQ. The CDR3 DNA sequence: TGCGCCAGCAGCAAAATGATGACAGGGGGCCGGGATCCCTCCTACGAGCAGTACTTC. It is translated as CASSKMMTGGRDPSYEQYF.

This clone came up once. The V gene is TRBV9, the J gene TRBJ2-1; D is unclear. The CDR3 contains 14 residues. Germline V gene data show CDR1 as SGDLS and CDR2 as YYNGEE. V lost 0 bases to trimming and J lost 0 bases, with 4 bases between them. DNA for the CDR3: TGTGCCAGCAGCGTAGAGAGCTCCTACAATGAGCAGTTCTTC. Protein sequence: CASSVESSYNEQFF.

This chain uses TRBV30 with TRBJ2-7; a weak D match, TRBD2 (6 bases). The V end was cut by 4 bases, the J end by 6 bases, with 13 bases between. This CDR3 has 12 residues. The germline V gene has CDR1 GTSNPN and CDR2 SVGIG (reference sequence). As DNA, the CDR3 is TGTGCCTGGACCGTGCGGGGTTTCGAGCAGTACTTC. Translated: CAWTVRGFEQYF.

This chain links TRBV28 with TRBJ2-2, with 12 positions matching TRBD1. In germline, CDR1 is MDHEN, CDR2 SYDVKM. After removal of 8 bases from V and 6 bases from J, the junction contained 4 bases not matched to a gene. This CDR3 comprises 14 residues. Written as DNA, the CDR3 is TGTGCCAGCTCCGGGACAGGGGGCCCCGGGGAGCTGTTTTTT. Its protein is CASSGTGGPGELFF.

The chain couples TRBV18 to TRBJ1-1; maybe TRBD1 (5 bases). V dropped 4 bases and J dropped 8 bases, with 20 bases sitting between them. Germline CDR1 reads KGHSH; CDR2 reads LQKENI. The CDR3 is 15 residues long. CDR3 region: CASSLHKGSVGEAFF. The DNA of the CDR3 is TGTGCCAGCTCACTACATAAGGGGTCCGTCGGGGAAGCTTTCTTT.

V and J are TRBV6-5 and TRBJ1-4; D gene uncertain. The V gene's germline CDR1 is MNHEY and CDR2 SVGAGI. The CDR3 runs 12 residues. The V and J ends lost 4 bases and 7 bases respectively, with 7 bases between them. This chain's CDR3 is CASSSGGEKLFF. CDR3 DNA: TGTGCCAGCAGTTCGGGTGGTGAAAAACTGTTTTTT.

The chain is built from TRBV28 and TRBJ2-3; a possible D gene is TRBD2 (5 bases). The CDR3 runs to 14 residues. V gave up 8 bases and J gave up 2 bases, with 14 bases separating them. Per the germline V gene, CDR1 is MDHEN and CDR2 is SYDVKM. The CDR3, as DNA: TGTGCCAGCGCTAGGACTTACATCACAGATACGCAGTATTTT. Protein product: CASARTYITDTQYF.

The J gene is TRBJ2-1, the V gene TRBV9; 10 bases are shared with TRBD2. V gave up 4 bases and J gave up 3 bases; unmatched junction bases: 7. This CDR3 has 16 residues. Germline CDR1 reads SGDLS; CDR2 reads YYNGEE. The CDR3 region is CASSLRGTSVYNEQFF. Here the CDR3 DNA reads TGTGCCAGCAGCCTACGCGGGACTAGCGTCTACAATGAGCAGTTCTTC.

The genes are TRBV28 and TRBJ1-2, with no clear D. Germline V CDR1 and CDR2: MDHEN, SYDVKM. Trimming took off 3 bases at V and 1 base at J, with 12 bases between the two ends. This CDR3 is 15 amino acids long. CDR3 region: CASSLAQSSNYGYTF. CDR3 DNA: TGTGCCAGCAGTTTGGCCCAAAGCAGTAACTATGGCTACACCTTC.

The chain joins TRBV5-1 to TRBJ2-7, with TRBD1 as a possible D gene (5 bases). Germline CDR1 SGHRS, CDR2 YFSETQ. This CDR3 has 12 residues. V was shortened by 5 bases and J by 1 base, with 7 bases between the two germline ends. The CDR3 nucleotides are TGCGCCAGCAGGGACAAATCCTACGAGCAGTACTTC. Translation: CASRDKSYEQYF.

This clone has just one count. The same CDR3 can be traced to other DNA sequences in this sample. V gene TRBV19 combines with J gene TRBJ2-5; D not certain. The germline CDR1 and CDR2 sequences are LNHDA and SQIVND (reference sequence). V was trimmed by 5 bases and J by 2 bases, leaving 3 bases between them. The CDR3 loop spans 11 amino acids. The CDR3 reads CASSSQETQYF. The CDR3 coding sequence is TGTGCCAGTAGTTCTCAAGAGACCCAGTACTTC. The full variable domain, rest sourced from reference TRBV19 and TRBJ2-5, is DGGITQSPKYLFRKEGQNVTLSCEQNLNHDAMYWYRQDPGQGLRLIYYSQIVNDFQKGDIAEGYSVSREKKESFPLTVTSAQKNPTAFYLCASSSQETQYFGPGTRLLVL.

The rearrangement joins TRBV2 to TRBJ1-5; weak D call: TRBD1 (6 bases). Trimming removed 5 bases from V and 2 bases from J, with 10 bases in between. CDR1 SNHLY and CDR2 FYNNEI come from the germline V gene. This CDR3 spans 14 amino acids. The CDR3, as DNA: TGTGCCAGCAGTAACGCAGGGGGCAATCAGCCCCAGCATTTT. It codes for CASSNAGGNQPQHF.

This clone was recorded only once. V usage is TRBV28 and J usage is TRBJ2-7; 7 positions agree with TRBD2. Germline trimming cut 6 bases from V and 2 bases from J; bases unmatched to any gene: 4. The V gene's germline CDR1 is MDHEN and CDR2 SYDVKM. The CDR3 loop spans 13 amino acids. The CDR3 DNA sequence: TGTGCCAGCAGACGGGGGGTTACCTACGAGCAGTACTTC. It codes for CASRRGVTYEQYF.

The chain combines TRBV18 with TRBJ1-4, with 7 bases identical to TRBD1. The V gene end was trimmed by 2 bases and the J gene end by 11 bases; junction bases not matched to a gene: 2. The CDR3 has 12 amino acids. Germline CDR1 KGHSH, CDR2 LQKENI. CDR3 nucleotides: TGTGCCAGCTCACCAGGCAGGGGGAAACTGTTTTTT. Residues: CASSPGRGKLFF.

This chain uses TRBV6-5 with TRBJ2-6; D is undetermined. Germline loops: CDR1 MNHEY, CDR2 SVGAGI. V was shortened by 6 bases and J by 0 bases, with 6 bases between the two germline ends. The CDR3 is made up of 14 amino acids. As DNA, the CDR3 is TGTGCCAGCAGGAAAAGCTCTGGGGCCAACGTCCTGACTTTC. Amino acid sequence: CASRKSSGANVLTF.